One TCR beta chain is described in this entry. The sample comes from a study of cytomegalovirus exposure and HLA in healthy donors. As for the study in general: Within an early data release were about 85 million unique TCRs drawn from HLA-typed donors.

In the PCR, 60 Vbeta and 13 Jbeta primers were used. Sequencing was performed with immunoSEQ multiplex PCR; in TCRdb, only in-frame clones are kept and a portion is missing. The sample shows about 150,000 clones, 70% to 90% of them seen only once. This CDR3 has 15 residues. The V end was cut by 4 bases, the J end by 6 bases, with 17 bases between. CDR1 and CDR2 from the germline V gene are SGHNT and YYREEE (reference sequence). The chain uses TRBV5-4 and TRBJ2-1, with a tentative D call TRBD1 (5 bases). Material: PBMCs. This TCR was sampled from a woman in her late teens or twenties in good health and CMV-seronegative. The CDR3 DNA sequence: TGTGCCAGCAGCGAGGCAGGGTTTCTTTCCAATGAGCAGTTCTTC. Translating gives CASSEAGFLSNEQFF.